These T cell receptor beta chains were read from a single sample in a study of control samples from healthy donors and cancer patients. The table came from immunoSEQ multiplex PCR; TCRdb's copy has only in-frame clones and leaves some out. The sample yields approximately 150,000 clones, approximately 91% seen once. Sample: blood. Every receptor here comes from a man aged 25 to 45 in good health. The CDR3 runs from the conserved cysteine through the conserved F or W. D genes are given only for firm matches. Part of the rows lack a size; the others show once, few, many or a class for expanded clones.

V gene	clone size	D gene	J gene	CDR3 protein	CDR3 DNA
TRBV7-9	once	-	TRBJ1-2	CASSEISAF	TGTGCCAGCAGCGAAATCTCCGCCTTC
TRBV18	-	-	TRBJ2-2	CASSSTISAPSAGELFF	TGTGCCAGCTCATCTACAATATCGGCCCCAAGCGCCGGGGAGCTGTTTTTT
TRBV14	-	-	TRBJ2-1	CASSQDRGMPAYNEQFF	TGTGCCAGCAGCCAAGATAGGGGGATGCCCGCCTACAATGAGCAGTTCTTC
TRBV4-1	once	TRBD2	TRBJ2-7	CASSHGLAAYEQYF	TGCGCCAGCAGCCATGGCCTAGCGGCCTACGAGCAGTACTTC
TRBV4-2	-	TRBD2	TRBJ2-3	CASSQGLAGVWSDTQYF	TGTGCCAGCAGCCAAGGGCTAGCGGGGGTATGGTCAGATACGCAGTATTTT
TRBV3-1/TRBV3-2	-	TRBD1	TRBJ1-1	CASSLQGVNTEAFF	TGTGCCAGCAGCTTGCAGGGGGTGAACACTGAAGCTTTCTTT
TRBV5-5	once	-	TRBJ1-5	CASSLSGEPSNQPQHF	TGTGCCAGCAGCTTGTCGGGAGAGCCCAGCAATCAGCCCCAGCATTTT
TRBV7-9	-	-	TRBJ2-7	CASSPPSYEQYF	TGTGCCAGCAGCCCCCCTTCCTACGAGCAGTACTTC
TRBV7-9	-	TRBD1	TRBJ1-2	CASSTGDRSFLYYGYTF	TGTGCCAGCAGCACGGGGGACAGGAGTTTTTTATACTATGGCTACACCTTC
TRBV7-6	-	-	TRBJ2-1	CASSLLGGSYNEQFF	TGTGCCAGCAGCTTATTGGGGGGCTCCTACAATGAGCAGTTCTTC
TRBV28	-	-	TRBJ1-1	CASTWGTEAFF	TGTGCCAGCACCTGGGGGACAGAAGCTTTCTTT
TRBV7-6	-	-	TRBJ2-6	CASSVLSGAGANVLTF	TGTGCCAGCAGCGTACTCTCAGGGGCTGGGGCCAACGTCCTGACTTTC
TRBV9	-	TRBD1	TRBJ1-5	CASSVGGQTSNQPQHF	TGTGCCAGCAGCGTAGGGGGACAGACTAGCAATCAGCCCCAGCATTTT
TRBV5-1	-	-	TRBJ1-2	CASSLGDGNYGYTF	TGCGCCAGCAGCTTGGGGGACGGAAACTATGGCTACACCTTC
TRBV29-1	-	-	TRBJ1-1	CSVEAIPNTEAFF	TGCAGCGTTGAGGCTATACCGAACACTGAAGCTTTCTTT
TRBV12-5	-	-	TRBJ1-1	CASGLNPDTLEAFF	TGTGCTAGTGGTTTGAATCCGGACACGCTTGAAGCTTTCTTT
TRBV9	-	-	TRBJ1-6	CASSEGVLSSYNSPLHF	TGTGCCAGCAGCGAAGGGGTTTTGAGCTCCTATAATTCACCCCTCCACTTT
TRBV7-3	-	-	TRBJ1-5	CASSLLGGSNQPQHF	TGTGCCAGCAGCTTATTGGGGGGAAGCAATCAGCCCCAGCATTTT
TRBV3-1/TRBV3-2	-	TRBD2	TRBJ2-7	CASTQAGGREGEQYF	TGTGCCAGCACTCAAGCGGGGGGGCGAGAGGGCGAGCAGTACTTC
TRBV6-5	once	-	TRBJ1-4	CASMGDAEKLFF	TGTGCCAGCATGGGAGATGCTGAAAAACTGTTTTTT
TRBV5-1	-	-	TRBJ1-1	CASNFRGLNTEAFF	TGCGCCAGCAATTTCAGGGGCTTGAACACTGAAGCTTTCTTT
TRBV19	-	-	TRBJ1-5	CATDTGIRNQPQHF	TGTGCCACCGATACAGGGATACGCAATCAGCCCCAGCATTTT
TRBV7-6	-	-	TRBJ2-3	CASSSGPPDTQYF	TGTGCCAGCAGCTCCGGGCCCCCAGATACGCAGTATTTT
TRBV6-4	-	-	TRBJ2-1	CASSDSGRRDYNEQFF	TGTGCCAGCAGTGACTCAGGTCGGAGGGACTACAATGAGCAGTTCTTC
TRBV5-8	-	-	TRBJ2-2	CASSLRTGAGVGELFF	TGTGCCAGCAGCCTACGAACCGGGGCAGGGGTCGGGGAGCTGTTTTTT
TRBV10-2	-	-	TRBJ2-1	CASRETGQLPGEQFF	TGCGCCAGCCGGGAGACGGGACAGCTGCCGGGTGAGCAGTTCTTC
TRBV3-1/TRBV3-2	-	-	TRBJ2-2	CASSPGPRIRELFF	TGTGCCAGCAGCCCTGGACCCAGGATCAGGGAGCTGTTTTTT
TRBV19	-	-	TRBJ2-3	CASRNLGVTDTQYF	TGTGCCAGTAGGAATCTCGGGGTCACAGATACGCAGTATTTT
TRBV19	-	-	TRBJ1-5	CASSIDLGTMPQHF	TGTGCCAGTAGTATAGATCTCGGAACCATGCCCCAGCATTTT
TRBV24-1	-	-	TRBJ1-4	CATSDFPGVRINEKLFF	TGTGCCACCAGTGATTTTCCAGGGGTTCGGATTAATGAAAAACTGTTTTTT
TRBV10-3	-	TRBD2	TRBJ2-7	CAISESSGGAYEQYF	TGTGCCATCAGTGAGTCGAGCGGGGGGGCCTACGAGCAGTACTTC
TRBV5-1	-	TRBD1	TRBJ1-1	CASSPTGGGTEAFF	TGCGCCAGCAGCCCGACAGGGGGAGGGACTGAAGCTTTCTTT